This T cell receptor beta chain comes out of a study of shared clonotypes between healthy human individuals. Study outcomes and limitations: Rarefaction indicated that sorted-subset sequencing remained incomplete although depth was large.

Assay: immunoSEQ multiplex PCR; the TCRdb copy retains only in-frame clones and omits some. The sample yields about 2.4 million clones, roughly 92% seen once. This clone was recorded once. Its cognate antigen is unknown. The TCR sequence derives from a man aged 18 to 29 in good health. The material sequenced was naive CD4+ T cells sorted from blood. Subset here: CD45RA+ positively selected.

DNA of the CDR3: TGTGCCAGCAGCTTAGGGAGGGGCGCCACAGATACGCAGTATTTT. The encoded protein is CASSLGRGATDTQYF. The chain uses TRBV11-1 and TRBJ2-3; TRBD2 is a possible D gene (6 bases). The CDR3 runs to 15 residues. Germline V gives CDR1 SGHAT, CDR2 FQDESV (reference sequence). Trimming stripped 1 base from V and 2 bases from J, with 10 bases between.